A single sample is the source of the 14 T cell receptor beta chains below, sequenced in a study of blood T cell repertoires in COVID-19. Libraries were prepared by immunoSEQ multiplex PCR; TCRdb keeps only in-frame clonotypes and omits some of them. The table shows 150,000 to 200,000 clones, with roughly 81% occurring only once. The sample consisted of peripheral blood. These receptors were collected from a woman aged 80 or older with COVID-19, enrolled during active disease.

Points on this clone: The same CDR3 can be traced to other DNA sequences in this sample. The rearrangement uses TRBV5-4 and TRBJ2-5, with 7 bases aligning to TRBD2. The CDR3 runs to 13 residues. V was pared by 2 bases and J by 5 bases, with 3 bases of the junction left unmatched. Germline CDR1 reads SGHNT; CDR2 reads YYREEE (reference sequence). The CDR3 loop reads CASSFGGRETQYF. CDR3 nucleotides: TGTGCCAGCAGCTTCGGGGGGAGGGAGACCCAGTACTTC.

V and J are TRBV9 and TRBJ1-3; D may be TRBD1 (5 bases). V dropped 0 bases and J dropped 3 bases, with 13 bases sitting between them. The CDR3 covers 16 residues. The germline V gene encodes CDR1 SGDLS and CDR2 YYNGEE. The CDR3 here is CASSVALGGDGNTIYF. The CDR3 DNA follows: TGTGCCAGCAGCGTAGCCCTGGGAGGGGATGGAAACACCATATATTTT.

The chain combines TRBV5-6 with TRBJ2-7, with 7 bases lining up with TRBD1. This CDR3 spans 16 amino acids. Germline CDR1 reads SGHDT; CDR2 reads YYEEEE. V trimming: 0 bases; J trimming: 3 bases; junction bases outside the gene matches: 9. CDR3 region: CASSLAGTALFYEQYF. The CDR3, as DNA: TGTGCCAGCAGCTTGGCCGGGACAGCTTTATTCTACGAGCAGTACTTC.

This CDR3 reads CASSPQPGTPTMNTEAFF. In DNA form, the CDR3 reads TGTGCCAGCAGCCCCCAGCCGGGGACACCCACCATGAACACTGAAGCTTTCTTT. This sequence joins TRBV2 and TRBJ1-1; D may be TRBD1 (6 bases). CDR3 length equals 18 residues. Germline CDR1 is SNHLY and CDR2 is FYNNEI. V lost 6 bases, J lost 0 bases, and 23 bases lay in between.

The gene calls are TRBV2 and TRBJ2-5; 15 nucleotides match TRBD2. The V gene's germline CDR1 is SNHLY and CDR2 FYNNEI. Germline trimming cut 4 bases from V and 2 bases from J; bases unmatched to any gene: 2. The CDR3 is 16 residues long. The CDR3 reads CASSGGLAGGQETQYF. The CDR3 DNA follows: TGTGCCAGCAGTGGAGGACTAGCGGGGGGGCAAGAGACCCAGTACTTC.

The DNA for the CDR3 is TGCGCCAGCAACTATTCGCCAGAGTCTAACTATGGCTACACCTTC. It is translated as CASNYSPESNYGYTF. The rearrangement joins TRBV4-1 to TRBJ1-2, with D uncertain. The V and J ends lost 7 bases and 0 bases respectively, with 15 bases between them. The length of the CDR3 is 15 residues. Germline assignment: CDR1 MGHRA and CDR2 YSYEKL.

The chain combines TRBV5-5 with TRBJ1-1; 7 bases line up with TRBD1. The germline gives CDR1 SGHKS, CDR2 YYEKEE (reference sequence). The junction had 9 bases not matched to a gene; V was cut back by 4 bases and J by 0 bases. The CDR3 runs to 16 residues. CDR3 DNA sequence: TGTGCCAGCAGCCGAAGAACAGGGGCGATGAACACTGAAGCTTTCTTT. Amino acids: CASSRRTGAMNTEAFF.

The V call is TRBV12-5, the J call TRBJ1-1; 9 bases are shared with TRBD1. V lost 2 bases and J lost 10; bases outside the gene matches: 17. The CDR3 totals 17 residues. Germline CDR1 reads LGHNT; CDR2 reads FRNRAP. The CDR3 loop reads CASGLSTRGQGSFGAFF. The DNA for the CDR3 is TGTGCTAGTGGTTTGTCAACTAGGGGACAGGGATCGTTCGGAGCTTTCTTT.

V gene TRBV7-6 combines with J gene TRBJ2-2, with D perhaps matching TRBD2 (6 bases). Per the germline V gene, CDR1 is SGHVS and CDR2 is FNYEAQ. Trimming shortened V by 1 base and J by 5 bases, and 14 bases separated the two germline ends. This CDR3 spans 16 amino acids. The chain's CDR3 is CASSLGPSEGTGELFF. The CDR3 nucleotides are TGTGCCAGCAGCTTAGGACCTAGCGAAGGTACCGGGGAGCTGTTTTTT.

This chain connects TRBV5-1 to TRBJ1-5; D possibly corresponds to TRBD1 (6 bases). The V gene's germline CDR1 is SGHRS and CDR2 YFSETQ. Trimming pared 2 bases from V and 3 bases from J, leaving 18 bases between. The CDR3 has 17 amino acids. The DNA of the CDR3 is TGCGCCAGCAGCTTCTTGCCGACAGGAGATCCCAATCAGCCCCAGCATTTT. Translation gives CASSFLPTGDPNQPQHF.

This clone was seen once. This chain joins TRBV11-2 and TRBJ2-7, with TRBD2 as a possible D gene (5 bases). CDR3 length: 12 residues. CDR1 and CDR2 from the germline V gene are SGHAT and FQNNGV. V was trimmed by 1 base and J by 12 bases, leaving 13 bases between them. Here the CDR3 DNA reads TGTGCCAGCAGCTTAGCTCTACGGGATCGGTACTTC. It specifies CASSLALRDRYF.

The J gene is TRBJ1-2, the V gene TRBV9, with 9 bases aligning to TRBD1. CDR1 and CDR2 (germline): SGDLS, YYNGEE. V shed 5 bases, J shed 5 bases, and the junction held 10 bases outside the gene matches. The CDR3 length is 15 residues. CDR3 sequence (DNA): TGTGCCAGCAGTCGGACCGGGACAGGGTCTTATGGCTACACCTTC. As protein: CASSRTGTGSYGYTF.

CDR3 sequence: CASSSYREDTQYF. In DNA, the CDR3 is TGTGCCAGCAGCTCATACAGGGAGGATACGCAGTATTTT. The chain joins TRBV9 to TRBJ2-3, with a possible D match to TRBD1 (6 bases). This CDR3 has 13 amino acids. Germline CDR1 is SGDLS and CDR2 is YYNGEE. Deletions cut 4 bases from V and 6 bases from J, with 12 bases between. Variable domain in full (rest from reference TRBV9 and TRBJ2-3): DSGVTQTPKHLITATGQRVTLRCSPRSGDLSVYWYQQSLDQGLQFLIQYYNGEERAKGNILERFSAQQFPDLHSELNLSSLELGDSALYFCASSSYREDTQYFGPGTRLTVL.

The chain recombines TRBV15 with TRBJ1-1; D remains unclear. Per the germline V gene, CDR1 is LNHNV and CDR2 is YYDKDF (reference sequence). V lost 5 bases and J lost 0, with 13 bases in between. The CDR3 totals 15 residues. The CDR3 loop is CATSPYREMNTEAFF. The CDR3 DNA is TGTGCCACCAGCCCCTACCGGGAGATGAACACTGAAGCTTTCTTT.